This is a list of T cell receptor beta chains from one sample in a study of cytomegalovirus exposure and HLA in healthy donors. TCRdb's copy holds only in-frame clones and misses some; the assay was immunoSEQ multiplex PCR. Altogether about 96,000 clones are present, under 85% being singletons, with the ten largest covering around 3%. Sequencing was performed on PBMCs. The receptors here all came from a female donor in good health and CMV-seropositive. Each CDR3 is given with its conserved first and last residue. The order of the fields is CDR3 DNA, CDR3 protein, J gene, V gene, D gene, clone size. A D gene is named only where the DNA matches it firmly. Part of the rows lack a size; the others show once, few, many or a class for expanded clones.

TGTGCCAGCAGTGAAGCAAGGACAGTTGGTGGCTACACCTTC CASSEARTVGGYTF TRBJ1-2 TRBV6-1 NA NA
TGTGCCATCAGTCAACAGGGTTTGAACGATGGCTACACCTTC CAISQQGLNDGYTF TRBJ1-2 TRBV10-3 NA NA
TGCGCCAGCAGCCAAGATTTTACTAGAAAGGGCGTCGGGGAGCTGTTTTTT CASSQDFTRKGVGELFF TRBJ2-2 TRBV4-3 NA once
TGTGCCAGCAGCGTCCAGGGGATTAGCAATCAGCCCCAGCATTTT CASSVQGISNQPQHF TRBJ1-5 TRBV28 NA NA
TGTGCCAGCAGGCCAGACTCTGGAAACACCATATATTTT CASRPDSGNTIYF TRBJ1-3 TRBV6-5 NA few
TGCGCCAGCAGCCAAGATGGTACAGGGGATGTAGGAGAAAAACTGTTTTTT CASSQDGTGDVGEKLFF TRBJ1-4 TRBV4-1 TRBD1 NA
TGTGCCATTACACAGGGGGCGGACACTGAAGCTTTCTTT CAITQGADTEAFF TRBJ1-1 TRBV10-3 TRBD1 once
TGTGCCAGCAGCCCAGCGGGTTCGGTTAGCTCCTACGAGCAGTACTTC CASSPAGSVSSYEQYF TRBJ2-7 TRBV14 NA NA
TGTGCCAGTACCTTGACAGGGGTGAACACTGAAGCTTTCTTT CASTLTGVNTEAFF TRBJ1-1 TRBV19 TRBD1 NA
TGTGCCATCAGTGCCGGACAGCCGAACACTGAAGCTTTCTTT CAISAGQPNTEAFF TRBJ1-1 TRBV10-3 NA once
TGTGCCAGCAGCCAAGAAGTAGCGGGCACGGGGCCTACCAATGAGCAGTTCTTC CASSQEVAGTGPTNEQFF TRBJ2-1 TRBV4-2 TRBD2 NA
TGTGCCAGCAGTTCTGGGACAGGGGGCGCGGAGACCCAGTACTTC CASSSGTGGAETQYF TRBJ2-5 TRBV28 TRBD1 once
TGTGCCAGCAGTTCCGCCCCAGGGGCAGGGGTATACGAGCAGTACTTC CASSSAPGAGVYEQYF TRBJ2-7 TRBV6-5 NA NA
TGCGCCAGCAGCTTAAAACAGACAGGGGGCGCAGAGACCCAGTACTTC CASSLKQTGGAETQYF TRBJ2-5 TRBV4-3 TRBD1 NA
TGTGCCAGCAGCTTAAGCGGGAGGGCCTACAATGAGCAGTTCTTC CASSLSGRAYNEQFF TRBJ2-1 TRBV11-3 TRBD2 NA
TGTGCCAGCAGTAGTGGGAGGGAGGCCTCCTACGAGCAGTACTTC CASSSGREASYEQYF TRBJ2-7 TRBV5-4 TRBD2 NA
TGTGCCAGCAGCTTAACGGCAGGGGGCATGTACGAGCAGTACTTC CASSLTAGGMYEQYF TRBJ2-7 TRBV7-8 TRBD1 NA
TGTGCCAGCAGTGACTCTGAGACTAGCGGGGGGGTAGATACGCAGTATTTT CASSDSETSGGVDTQYF TRBJ2-3 TRBV6-4 TRBD2 NA
TGTGCCAGCTCACGGGAGGGCCCGAACACTGAAGCTTTCTTT CASSREGPNTEAFF TRBJ1-1 TRBV18 NA many
TGTGCCAGCAGCCCCTCTTACCCGGGACAGGCTTCTTACAATGAGCAGTTCTTC CASSPSYPGQASYNEQFF TRBJ2-1 TRBV11-3 TRBD1 NA
TGTGCCAGCAGTTTCCCCGGGACTAGTATCTACGAGCAGTACTTC CASSFPGTSIYEQYF TRBJ2-7 TRBV11-1 TRBD2 NA
TGTGCCAGCAGCCACGCGGACGGGGAGCTGTTTTTT CASSHADGELFF TRBJ2-2 TRBV6-6 NA NA
TGCAGCGTTGACGGGGGGCCGTGGGGCGAGCAGTACTTC CSVDGGPWGEQYF TRBJ2-7 TRBV29-1 NA NA
TGTGCCAGCAGCCAAGGAGTACAGGGTACGCAGTATTTT CASSQGVQGTQYF TRBJ2-3 TRBV14 NA NA
TGTGCCAGCAGCCGTCAGCGGGGCAATGAGCAGTTCTTC CASSRQRGNEQFF TRBJ2-1 TRBV7-3 TRBD2 NA
TGTGCCATCAGTTCACCCAGGGGGGACAGGAAGGAGATGAACACTGAAGCTTTCTTT CAISSPRGDRKEMNTEAFF TRBJ1-1 TRBV10-3 TRBD1 NA